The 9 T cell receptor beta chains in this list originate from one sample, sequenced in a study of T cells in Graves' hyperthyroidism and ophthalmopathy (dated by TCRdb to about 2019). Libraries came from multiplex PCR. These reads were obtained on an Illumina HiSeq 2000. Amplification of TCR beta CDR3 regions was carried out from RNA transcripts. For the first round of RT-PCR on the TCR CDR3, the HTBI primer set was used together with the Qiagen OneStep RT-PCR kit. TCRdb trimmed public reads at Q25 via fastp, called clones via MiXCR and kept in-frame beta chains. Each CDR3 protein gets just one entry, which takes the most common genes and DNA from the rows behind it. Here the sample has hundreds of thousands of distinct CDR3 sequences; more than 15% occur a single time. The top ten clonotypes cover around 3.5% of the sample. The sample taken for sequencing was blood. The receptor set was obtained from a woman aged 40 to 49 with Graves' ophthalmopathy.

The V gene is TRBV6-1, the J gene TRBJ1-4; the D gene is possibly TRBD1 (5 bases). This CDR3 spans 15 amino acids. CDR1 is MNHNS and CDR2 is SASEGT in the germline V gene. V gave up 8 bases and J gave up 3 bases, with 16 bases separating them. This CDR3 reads CASARRGGANEKLFF. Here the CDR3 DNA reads TGTGCCAGCGCTCGCCGTGGAGGGGCTAATGAAAAACTGTTTTTT.

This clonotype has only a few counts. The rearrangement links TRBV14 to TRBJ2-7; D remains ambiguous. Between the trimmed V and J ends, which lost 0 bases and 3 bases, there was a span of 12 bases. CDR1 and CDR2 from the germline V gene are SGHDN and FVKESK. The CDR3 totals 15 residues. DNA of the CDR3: TGTGCCAGCAGCCAAGATCTTAGAACGGACTACGAGCAGTACTTC. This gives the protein CASSQDLRTDYEQYF.

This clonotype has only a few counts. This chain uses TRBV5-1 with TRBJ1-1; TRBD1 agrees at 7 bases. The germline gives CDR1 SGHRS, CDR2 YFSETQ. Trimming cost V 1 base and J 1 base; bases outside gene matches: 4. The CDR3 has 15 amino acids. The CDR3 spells CASSLRGQENTEAFF. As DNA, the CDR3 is TGCGCCAGCAGCTTGAGGGGGCAGGAGAACACTGAAGCTTTCTTT.

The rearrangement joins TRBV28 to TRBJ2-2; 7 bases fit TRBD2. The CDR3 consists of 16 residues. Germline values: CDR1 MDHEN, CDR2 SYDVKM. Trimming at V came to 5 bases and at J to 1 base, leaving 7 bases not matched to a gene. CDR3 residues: CASSIWGGMNTGELFF. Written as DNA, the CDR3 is TGTGCCAGCAGTATTTGGGGGGGGATGAACACCGGGGAGCTGTTTTTT.

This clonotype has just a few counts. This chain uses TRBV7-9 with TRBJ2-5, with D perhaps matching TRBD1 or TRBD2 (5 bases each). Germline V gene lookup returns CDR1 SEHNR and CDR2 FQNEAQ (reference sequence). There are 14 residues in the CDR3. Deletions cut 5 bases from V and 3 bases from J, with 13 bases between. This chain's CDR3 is CASSGTGTEETQYF. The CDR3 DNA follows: TGTGCCAGCAGCGGAACCGGGACCGAAGAGACCCAGTACTTC.

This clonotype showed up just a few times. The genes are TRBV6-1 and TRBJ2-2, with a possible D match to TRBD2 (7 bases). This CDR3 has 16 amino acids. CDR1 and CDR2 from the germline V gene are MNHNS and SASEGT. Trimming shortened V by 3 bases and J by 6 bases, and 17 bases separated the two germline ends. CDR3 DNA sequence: TGTGCCAGCAGTGACCCCGGGGGGCGCGTGGCCGGGGAGCTGTTTTTT. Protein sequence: CASSDPGGRVAGELFF.

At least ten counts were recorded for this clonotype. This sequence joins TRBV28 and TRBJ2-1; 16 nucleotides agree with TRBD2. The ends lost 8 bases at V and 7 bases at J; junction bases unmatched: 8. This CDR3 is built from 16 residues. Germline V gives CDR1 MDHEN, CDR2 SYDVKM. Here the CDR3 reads CASFGTSGRGGNEQFF. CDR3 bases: TGTGCCAGCTTCGGGACTAGCGGGAGGGGTGGGAATGAGCAGTTCTTC. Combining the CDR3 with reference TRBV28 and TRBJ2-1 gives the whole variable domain DVKVTQSSRYLVKRTGEKVFLECVQDMDHENMFWYRQDPGLGLRLIYFSYDVKMKEKGDIPEGYSVSREKKERFSLILESASTNQTSMYLCASFGTSGRGGNEQFFGPGTRLTVL.

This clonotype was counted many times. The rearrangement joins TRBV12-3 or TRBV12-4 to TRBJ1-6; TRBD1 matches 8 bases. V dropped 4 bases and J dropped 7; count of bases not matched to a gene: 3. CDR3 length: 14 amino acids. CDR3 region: CASSSGTGNSPLHF. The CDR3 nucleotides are TGTGCCAGCAGTTCAGGGACAGGAAATTCACCCCTCCACTTT.

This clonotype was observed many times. The CDR3, as DNA: TGCAGTGCTAGCTATGCGACTAGCGGGAGTTTGTACGAGCAGTACTTC. Translated, it gives CSASYATSGSLYEQYF. This chain uses TRBV20-1 with TRBJ2-7, with 12 bases lining up with TRBD2. V shed 3 bases and J 4 bases; nucleotides not matched to a gene: 10. The germline V gene has CDR1 DFQATT and CDR2 SNEGSKA (reference sequence). The length of the CDR3 is 16 residues.